This T cell receptor (beta chain) was sequenced during a study of blood T cell repertoires in COVID-19. Background on the study: There were acute and convalescent COVID-19 samples, and they came from the United States, Italy and Spain. T cells, B-cell-depleted T cells, or PBMCs supplied cDNA or gDNA.

Authors' data handling: Scientists estimated how many nucleated cells there were by amplifying reference gene primers. TCRdb's copy holds only in-frame clones and misses some; the assay was immunoSEQ multiplex PCR. Clone size and the V and J calls come from that table; the DNA yielded D and trimming. The table has 100,000 to 150,000 clones, less than 90% seen once. This TCR was sampled from a woman older than 75 with acute or convalescent COVID-19. The sample taken for sequencing was peripheral blood.

The CDR3 region has the DNA TGTGCCAGCAGTTGGGAAGGGGGTCGAGGTTCACCCCTCCACTTT. It codes for CASSWEGGRGSPLHF. V gene TRBV6-5 combines with J gene TRBJ1-6; TRBD1 is a possible D gene (6 bases). The V end was cut by 4 bases, the J end by 9 bases, with 16 bases between. This CDR3 contains 15 residues. Per germline, CDR1 MNHEY and CDR2 SVGAGI.